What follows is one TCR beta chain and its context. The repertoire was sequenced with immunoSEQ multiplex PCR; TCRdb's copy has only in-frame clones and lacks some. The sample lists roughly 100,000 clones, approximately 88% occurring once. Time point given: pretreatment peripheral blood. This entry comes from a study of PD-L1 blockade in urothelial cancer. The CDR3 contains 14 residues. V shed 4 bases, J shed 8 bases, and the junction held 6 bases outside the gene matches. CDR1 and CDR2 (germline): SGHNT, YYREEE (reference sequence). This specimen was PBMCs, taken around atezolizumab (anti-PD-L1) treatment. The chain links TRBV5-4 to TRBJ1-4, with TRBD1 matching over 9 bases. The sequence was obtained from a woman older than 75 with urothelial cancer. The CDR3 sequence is CASSPGGQGEKLFF. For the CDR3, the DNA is TGTGCCAGCAGCCCAGGGGGACAGGGAGAAAAACTGTTTTTT.